The 22 T cell receptor beta chains below all came from one sample that was sequenced in a study of CD8 T cells in ankylosing spondylitis. Whole-study findings and limits: In ankylosing spondylitis blood, a motif of fewer than 10 highly homologous TCR beta variants appeared characteristic.

TCRdb recomputed calls from the 5' RACE reads with MiXCR, one row per CDR3 protein. The sample records about 500,000 distinct CDR3 sequences, about an eighth being singletons. What these receptors recognize is not known. The source material was blood, either unsorted or a sorted T cell fraction (not recorded which). All receptors derive from a male donor with ankylosing spondylitis.

The sample holds a few counts of this clonotype. The chain has TRBV19 and TRBJ2-2, with D possibly TRBD1 on 6 matching bases. The CDR3 is 18 residues long. The germline V and J ends were trimmed by 1 base and 0 bases, with 15 bases remaining between them. CDR1 is LNHDA and CDR2 is SQIVND in the germline V gene (reference sequence). The CDR3 loop reads CASSIGQGIPANTGELFF. CDR3 coding DNA: TGTGCCAGTAGTATAGGTCAGGGGATCCCAGCGAACACCGGGGAGCTGTTTTTT. The complete variable domain, with remaining parts taken from reference TRBV19 and TRBJ2-2, reads DGGITQSPKYLFRKEGQNVTLSCEQNLNHDAMYWYRQDPGQGLRLIYYSQIVNDFQKGDIAEGYSVSREKKESFPLTVTSAQKNPTAFYLCASSIGQGIPANTGELFFGEGSRLTVL.

The chain joins TRBV29-1 to TRBJ2-3, with 9 nucleotides matching TRBD2. V lost 2 bases and J lost 6; bases outside the gene matches: 9. The CDR3 runs to 15 residues. Germline lookup yields CDR1 SQVTM and CDR2 ANQGSEA. CDR3 in amino acids: CSVEMLAGVGDTQYF. The CDR3 region has the DNA TGCAGCGTTGAAATGTTAGCGGGAGTTGGTGATACGCAGTATTTT.

The gene calls are TRBV5-1 and TRBJ1-1; 10 bases line up with TRBD1. CDR3 length equals 16 residues. From germline, CDR1 is SGHRS and CDR2 YFSETQ. Losses at the gene ends were 4 bases for V and 5 bases for J; bases not matched to a gene: 11. CDR3: CASSPASGTGVTEAFF. CDR3 DNA sequence: TGCGCCAGCAGCCCAGCTTCCGGGACAGGGGTTACTGAAGCTTTCTTT.

The chain joins TRBV5-1 to TRBJ1-6, with a weak D call TRBD1 (6 bases). V lost 0 bases and J lost 9, with 19 bases in between. From germline, CDR1 is SGHRS and CDR2 YFSETQ. The CDR3 has 17 residues. The CDR3: CASSLGSGRRGGSPLHF. CDR3 DNA: TGCGCCAGCAGCTTGGGGTCGGGACGCCGAGGGGGTTCACCCCTCCACTTT. The full variable domain, in which reference TRBV5-1 and TRBJ1-6 provide the parts outside the CDR3, is KAGVTQTPRYLIKTRGQQVTLSCSPISGHRSVSWYQQTPGQGLQFLFEYFSETQRNKGNFPGRFSGRQFSNSRSEMNVSTLELGDSALYLCASSLGSGRRGGSPLHFGNGTRLTVT.

The chain recombines TRBV12-3 or TRBV12-4 with TRBJ1-5; D gene unclear. Between the trimmed V and J ends, which lost 3 bases and 5 bases, there was a span of 20 bases. CDR3 size: 17 residues. This CDR3 reads CASSFMTSYGVHQPQHF. CDR3 DNA: TGTGCCAGCAGTTTCATGACGTCATATGGAGTCCATCAGCCCCAGCATTTT.

The chain employs TRBV7-8 and TRBJ2-3; D gene unclear. Trimming pared 6 bases from V and 0 bases from J, leaving 10 bases between. The CDR3 is made up of 14 amino acids. CDR1 and CDR2 (germline): SGHVS, FQNEAQ. The DNA for the CDR3 is TGTGCCAGCAGTGGCTTCGGGAGCACAGATACGCAGTATTTT. This gives the protein CASSGFGSTDTQYF.

V usage is TRBV10-3 and J usage is TRBJ2-7; D is undetermined. CDR1 is ENHRY, CDR2 SYGVKD, per germline. The CDR3 is made up of 13 amino acids. With 2 bases removed from V and 0 bases from J, the gap between germline ends came to 5 bases. In DNA form, the CDR3 reads TGTGCCATCAGTGAGCGGGCCTCCTACGAGCAGTACGTC. Translated, it gives CAISERASYEQYV.

In this sample, this clonotype turned up many times. The chain links TRBV5-1 to TRBJ1-1; TRBD1 matches at 7 bases. Per the germline V gene, CDR1 is SGHRS and CDR2 is YFSETQ. J gave up 5 bases and V 0 bases, and 4 bases lay outside the gene matches. The CDR3 loop spans 14 amino acids. The CDR3 bases are TGCGCCAGCAGCTTGGAGGAGGGGGCGACTGAAGCTTTCTTT. This sequence encodes CASSLEEGATEAFF.

This clonotype was observed a handful of times. The chain uses TRBV20-1 and TRBJ2-3, with 8 bases aligning to TRBD1. CDR1 and CDR2 (germline): DFQATT, SNEGSKA (reference sequence). There are 14 residues in the CDR3. V was clipped by 4 bases and J by 3 bases; unmatched bases: 6. CDR3 protein: CSATRTGKTDTQYF. CDR3 in DNA: TGCAGTGCTACAAGGACAGGGAAGACAGATACGCAGTATTTT.

This clonotype was counted at least ten times. The V call is TRBV5-1, the J call TRBJ2-1; D is uncertain. The CDR3 covers 13 residues. Germline V gives CDR1 SGHRS, CDR2 YFSETQ. V lost 5 bases to trimming and J lost 2 bases, with 8 bases between them. CDR3 in DNA: TGCGCCAGCAGGGGCCAAACCTACAATGAGCAGTTCTTC. This encodes CASRGQTYNEQFF. The variable domain in full, completed from reference TRBV5-1 and TRBJ2-1, reads KAGVTQTPRYLIKTRGQQVTLSCSPISGHRSVSWYQQTPGQGLQFLFEYFSETQRNKGNFPGRFSGRQFSNSRSEMNVSTLELGDSALYLCASRGQTYNEQFFGPGTRLTVL.

The CDR3 region is CASSFGTGRVQETQYF. CDR3 nucleotides: TGTGCCAGCAGTTTCGGGACAGGGAGGGTCCAAGAGACCCAGTACTTC. This chain uses TRBV27 with TRBJ2-5; 9 nucleotides line up with TRBD1. This CDR3 spans 16 amino acids. The V gene's germline CDR1 is MNHEY and CDR2 SMNVEV (reference sequence). The junction had 6 bases not matched to a gene; V was cut back by 3 bases and J by 1 base.

This clonotype was seen at least ten times. For the CDR3, the DNA is TGTGCCAGCAGTCAACAGACTAGGTCCGGGGAGCTGTTTTTT. This sequence encodes CASSQQTRSGELFF. The chain employs TRBV12-3 or TRBV12-4 and TRBJ2-2; D might be TRBD2 (6 bases). Trimming removed 5 bases at V and 6 bases at J, with 13 bases between. The CDR3 is 14 residues long.

The gene calls are TRBV18 and TRBJ2-7; TRBD2 matches 10 bases. CDR1 and CDR2 from the germline V gene are KGHSH and LQKENI. V dropped 4 bases and J dropped 3; count of bases not matched to a gene: 6. The CDR3 consists of 15 residues. CDR3 in DNA: TGTGCCAGCTCACTTAGCGGGAGGACTAGCTACGAGCAGTACTTC. Translated, it gives CASSLSGRTSYEQYF. Filled out from reference TRBV18 and TRBJ2-7, the complete variable domain reads NAGVMQNPRHLVRRRGQEARLRCSPMKGHSHVYWYRQLPEEGLKFMVYLQKENIIDESGMPKERFSAEFPKEGPSILRIQQVVRGDSAAYFCASSLSGRTSYEQYFGPGTRLTVT.

The CDR3 loop is CASSPNLGQEASYEQYF. The CDR3 region has the DNA TGTGCCAGCAGCCCCAACTTAGGACAGGAGGCATCCTACGAGCAGTACTTC. The gene calls are TRBV3-1 and TRBJ2-7; 7 bases map to TRBD1. Germline assignment: CDR1 LGHDT and CDR2 YNNKEL (reference sequence). Germline trimming cut 4 bases from V and 1 base from J; bases unmatched to any gene: 13. The CDR3 consists of 17 residues.

This clonotype was counted only a few times. The chain links TRBV19 to TRBJ1-5; the D is unclear. CDR1 LNHDA and CDR2 SQIVND come from the germline V gene (reference sequence). The CDR3 runs to 12 residues. V was clipped by 5 bases and J by 9 bases, with 11 bases between them. The CDR3 loop is CASSPAAGPQHF. The DNA of the CDR3 is TGTGCCAGTAGTCCGGCGGCAGGGCCCCAGCATTTT.

V and J are TRBV29-1 and TRBJ2-1; 11 nucleotides match TRBD2. Losses at the gene ends were 5 bases for V and 1 base for J; bases not matched to a gene: 4. Germline CDR1 reads SQVTM; CDR2 reads ANQGSEA. The CDR3 is 15 amino acids. CDR3 loop: CSVRLAGRSYNEQFF. The CDR3 DNA is TGCAGCGTTAGACTAGCGGGAAGATCCTACAATGAGCAGTTCTTC.

This chain links TRBV5-1 with TRBJ1-2, with a tentative D call TRBD1 (6 bases). There are 14 residues in the CDR3. Trimming stripped 1 base from V and 4 bases from J, with 11 bases between. CDR1 and CDR2 from the germline V gene are SGHRS and YFSETQ. This CDR3 reads CASSLYRDGYGYTF. For the CDR3, the DNA is TGCGCCAGCAGCTTGTACAGGGATGGCTATGGCTACACCTTC.

This clonotype was seen repeatedly, ten times or more. This chain uses TRBV12-3 or TRBV12-4 with TRBJ2-1; TRBD2 matches at 12 bases. The V segment lost 5 bases and the J segment 3 bases; nucleotides outside the gene matches: 2. This CDR3 has 15 amino acids. The CDR3 region is CASSRTSGIYNEQFF. The CDR3 region has the DNA TGTGCCAGCAGTCGGACTAGCGGGATCTACAATGAGCAGTTCTTC.

This chain connects TRBV5-1 to TRBJ2-5; D unresolved. The CDR3 sequence is 14 residues long. V dropped 2 bases and J dropped 4 bases, with 12 bases sitting between them. Germline CDR1 reads SGHRS; CDR2 reads YFSETQ. The CDR3 protein is CASSFGESRETQYF. CDR3 in DNA: TGCGCCAGCAGCTTTGGCGAGAGTCGAGAGACCCAGTACTTC.

The sample holds a few counts of this clonotype. The J gene is TRBJ1-4, the V gene TRBV27; tentatively, D is TRBD1 (6 bases). The CDR3 length is 13 residues. Germline lookup yields CDR1 MNHEY and CDR2 SMNVEV (reference sequence). Trimming took off 4 bases at V and 7 bases at J, with 10 bases between the two ends. This CDR3 is CASSSRQVEKLFF. The CDR3 DNA reads TGTGCCAGCAGTTCTCGACAGGTTGAAAAACTGTTTTTT.

V usage is TRBV27 and J usage is TRBJ1-1, with no clear D. V lost 7 bases and J lost 2, with 14 bases in between. The germline gives CDR1 MNHEY, CDR2 SMNVEV (reference sequence). The CDR3 extends over 14 amino acids. The CDR3 DNA follows: TGTGCCAGCACCTCAAGGTCCTTAAACACTGAAGCTTTCTTT. Translated, it gives CASTSRSLNTEAFF.

The J gene is TRBJ2-1, the V gene TRBV11-2; maybe TRBD2 (7 bases). Germline loops: CDR1 SGHAT, CDR2 FQNNGV. This CDR3 contains 17 residues. The V end was cut by 1 base, the J end by 3 bases, with 16 bases between. In nucleotides, the CDR3 is TGTGCCAGCAGCTTAGTAGGGGGAGGGGAATACTACAATGAGCAGTTCTTC. Translating it yields CASSLVGGGEYYNEQFF.